These 11 T cell receptor beta chains originate from one sample sequenced in a study of T-cell reconstitution after alpha-beta-depleted transplantation in children. It was with unique molecular identifiers that the TCRbeta library was prepared. TCRdb re-called the PCR reads with MiXCR, one entry per CDR3 protein. The repertoire holds just over 950,000 distinct CDR3 sequences, with under 30% as singletons. Here the sequenced sample was PBMCs, mostly from graft donor cells, taken 360 days after TCRalphabeta/CD19-depleted stem cell transplant. The receptors derive from a boy less than two years old who had a stem cell transplant for SCID, so the T cells may come from the graft donor.

CDR3 coding DNA: TGTGCCAGCAGCACGTTACAAATAGCGGGGGTGTGGAATGAGCAGTTCTTC. Translation: CASSTLQIAGVWNEQFF. V and J are TRBV7-2 and TRBJ2-1, with TRBD2 matching 9 bases. CDR1 is SGHTA, CDR2 FQGNSA, per germline. V was pared by 5 bases and J by 7 bases, with 15 bases of the junction left unmatched. The CDR3 consists of 17 residues.

This clonotype was picked up a small number of times. This rearrangement joins TRBV29-1 to TRBJ2-1; D call uncertain. The germline gives CDR1 SQVTM, CDR2 ANQGSEA. This CDR3 region has 11 residues. The V and J ends lost 4 bases and 8 bases respectively, with 9 bases between them. CDR3 nucleotides: TGCAGCGTTGCGATTCGCTATGAGCAGTTCTTC. Its translation: CSVAIRYEQFF.

In this sample, this clonotype turned up a few times. This sequence joins TRBV20-1 and TRBJ2-5, with 10 bases identical to TRBD2. CDR1 DFQATT and CDR2 SNEGSKA come from the germline V gene (reference sequence). The V and J ends lost 0 bases and 2 bases, in that order; junction bases with no gene match: 6. The CDR3 has 16 amino acids. The CDR3 loop reads CSARDTSGGEQETQYF. For the CDR3, the DNA is TGCAGTGCTAGAGATACGAGCGGGGGGGAACAAGAGACCCAGTACTTC.

This clonotype was counted only a few times. The chain recombines TRBV28 with TRBJ1-2; no reliable D call. The CDR3 runs to 16 residues. The germline V and J ends were trimmed by 6 bases and 8 bases, with 25 bases remaining between them. CDR1 and CDR2 (germline): MDHEN, SYDVKM. CDR3 protein: CASRTTIRGLYGGYTF. In DNA, the CDR3 is TGTGCCAGCAGGACGACTATACGGGGTCTCTATGGCGGCTACACCTTC.

The chain couples TRBV12-3 or TRBV12-4 to TRBJ2-1; D is ambiguous. V gave up 7 bases and J gave up 7 bases, with 11 bases separating them. The CDR3 consists of 12 residues. The CDR3 is CASISELNEQFF. The CDR3 DNA sequence: TGTGCCAGCATTTCCGAACTTAATGAGCAGTTCTTC.

The rearrangement joins TRBV5-1 to TRBJ1-3; unclear D gene. The CDR3 runs to 16 residues. CDR1 SGHRS and CDR2 YFSETQ come from the germline V gene. With 0 bases removed from V and 0 bases from J, the gap between germline ends came to 10 bases. As DNA, the CDR3 is TGCGCCAGCAGCTTGGCCGTGGTGTACTCTGGAAACACCATATATTTT. It specifies CASSLAVVYSGNTIYF.

This clonotype was picked up a small number of times. The gene calls are TRBV29-1 and TRBJ1-2, with D perhaps matching TRBD1 (6 bases). Germline V gene sequence: CDR1 SQVTM, CDR2 ANQGSEA. V lost 3 bases and J 4 bases, leaving 18 bases between the germline ends. There are 15 residues in the CDR3. The DNA for the CDR3 is TGCAGCGTTGATCGGGTGGCAGGGGCGATCTATGGCTACACCTTC. Protein: CSVDRVAGAIYGYTF.

J is TRBJ1-5 and V is TRBV5-1; D unresolved. The V gene's germline CDR1 is SGHRS and CDR2 YFSETQ. The CDR3 length is 16 residues. The ends were cut back, 1 base at V and 4 bases at J, with 15 bases in the middle. CDR3 residues: CASSLKARWPNQPQHF. The DNA of the CDR3 is TGCGCCAGCAGCTTGAAGGCCAGGTGGCCAAATCAGCCCCAGCATTTT.

In this sample, this clonotype turned up a few times. The chain couples TRBV21-1 to TRBJ1-1; the table calls TRBD1, which could not be checked here. TRBV21-1 is tagged as a pseudogene. This CDR3 comprises 14 residues. Written as DNA, the CDR3 is TGTGCCAGCAAACTCGGACAGCAGAACACTGAAGCTTTCTTT. It is translated as CASKLGQQNTEAFF.

The rearrangement links TRBV15 to TRBJ2-7; D is possibly TRBD1 or TRBD2 (6 bases each). The length of the CDR3 is 14 residues. V gave up 5 bases and J gave up 5 bases, with 16 bases separating them. Germline V gives CDR1 LNHNV, CDR2 YYDKDF (reference sequence). CDR3 loop: CATSGGGNTDEQYF. The CDR3 region has the DNA TGTGCCACCAGCGGAGGGGGGAATACGGACGAGCAGTACTTC.

The chain carries TRBV12-3 or TRBV12-4 and TRBJ2-5, with 7 bases lining up with TRBD2. The ends lost 7 bases at V and 3 bases at J; junction bases unmatched: 5. The CDR3 spans 13 residues. This chain's CDR3 is CASTGLVEETQYF. Written as DNA, the CDR3 is TGTGCCAGCACCGGACTAGTAGAAGAGACCCAGTACTTC.